The rows below give T cell receptor beta chains drawn from one sample of a study of liver allograft versus peripheral blood T cells. TCRdb re-called the reads through MiXCR, storing one row per CDR3 protein. This sample has about 16,000 distinct CDR3 sequences; around a fifth occur once, and the top ten carry about 12%. The origin of the receptors is a human patient who had a liver transplant. T cells may partly derive from the graft donor. Each CDR3 is given with its conserved first and last residue. D genes are given only for firm matches. Rows may omit the clone size; those that give it use once, few, many or a size class.

V: TRBV19
length: 15
D: -
size: medium-sized
J: TRBJ2-2
DNA: TGTGCCAGTATTACTTTGGGGCAGAACACCGGGGAGCTGTTTTTT
CDR3: CASITLGQNTGELFF

V: TRBV12-3/TRBV12-4
length: 16
D: -
size: -
J: TRBJ2-1
DNA: TGTGCCAGCAGCTCATCAACGGGACCTTATTACAATGAGCAGTTCTTC
CDR3: CASSSSTGPYYNEQFF

V: TRBV6-2/TRBV6-3
length: 14
D: TRBD1
size: many
J: TRBJ1-5
DNA: TGTGCCAGCGGCGACAGGGTTGGCAATCAGCCCCAGCATTTT
CDR3: CASGDRVGNQPQHF

V: TRBV5-6
length: 15
D: -
size: many
J: TRBJ2-7
DNA: TGTGCCAGCAGCGCGACCTGGTGGAGCTCCTACGAGCAGTACTTC
CDR3: CASSATWWSSYEQYF

V: TRBV6-1
length: 11
D: -
size: few
J: TRBJ1-4
DNA: TGTGCCAGCAGTGAGTGGGAAAAACTGTTTTTT
CDR3: CASSEWEKLFF

V: TRBV12-3/TRBV12-4
length: 12
D: -
size: once
J: TRBJ2-7
DNA: TGTGCCAGCAGTTTTAGGCGCGTGGGGCAGTACTTC
CDR3: CASSFRRVGQYF

V: TRBV20-1
length: 14
D: -
size: -
J: TRBJ2-7
DNA: TGCAGTGCTAGAGATGTGACAGGATCCTACGAGCAGTACTTC
CDR3: CSARDVTGSYEQYF

V: TRBV18
length: 20
D: -
size: many
J: TRBJ1-6
DNA: TGTGCCAGCTCACCTGTAGGTACGGGCCTTCCCGGCTCCTATAATTCACCCCTCCACTTT
CDR3: CASSPVGTGLPGSYNSPLHF

V: TRBV24-1
length: 13
D: -
size: medium-sized
J: TRBJ1-1
DNA: TGTGCCACCAGTGATTTGCTGAACACTGAAGCTTTCTTT
CDR3: CATSDLLNTEAFF

V: TRBV7-9
length: 12
D: -
size: few
J: TRBJ2-3
DNA: TGTGCCAGCAGCTTGCAGCTAGATACGCAGTATTTT
CDR3: CASSLQLDTQYF

V: TRBV6-5
length: 16
D: -
size: few
J: TRBJ1-1
DNA: TGTGCCAGCAGTTACGAGTCATCAACAGGGCTCACTGAAGCTTTCTTT
CDR3: CASSYESSTGLTEAFF

V: TRBV5-6
length: 16
D: -
size: -
J: TRBJ2-4
DNA: TGTGCCAGCAGCTTGCGGACCTACTTAGCCAAAAACATTCAGTACTTC
CDR3: CASSLRTYLAKNIQYF

V: TRBV14
length: 16
D: TRBD1
size: few
J: TRBJ1-3
DNA: TGTGCCAGCAGCCAATGGACAGGGAGGGCTGGAAACACCATATATTTT
CDR3: CASSQWTGRAGNTIYF

V: TRBV29-1
length: 9
D: -
size: medium-sized
J: TRBJ2-5
DNA: TGCAGCGTTGAAGAGACCCAGTACTTC
CDR3: CSVEETQYF

V: TRBV10-3
length: 14
D: -
size: -
J: TRBJ2-7
DNA: TGTGCCATCAGTGAGGGAGGCAGGACATACGAGCAGTACTTC
CDR3: CAISEGGRTYEQYF

V: TRBV12-3/TRBV12-4
length: 14
D: -
size: few
J: TRBJ2-3
DNA: TGTGCCAGCAGTTTCGGACGGCTCACAGATACGCAGTATTTT
CDR3: CASSFGRLTDTQYF

V: TRBV7-9
length: 12
D: -
size: -
J: TRBJ2-3
DNA: TGTGCCAGCAGCTTAGCACAAGATACGCAGTATTTT
CDR3: CASSLAQDTQYF

V: TRBV28
length: 12
D: -
size: -
J: TRBJ2-7
DNA: TGTGCCGGCCGCAGGGCAGGGTACGAGCAGTACTTC
CDR3: CAGRRAGYEQYF

V: TRBV14
length: 15
D: -
size: -
J: TRBJ2-3
DNA: TGTGCCAGCCATCCATCTGGAGGGACCGGGTATACGCAGTATTTT
CDR3: CASHPSGGTGYTQYF

V: TRBV28
length: 15
D: -
size: -
J: TRBJ2-7
DNA: TGTGCCAGCACCAATTTTGCCCCCGGCCGCTACGAGCAGTACTTC
CDR3: CASTNFAPGRYEQYF

V: TRBV19
length: 12
D: -
size: -
J: TRBJ1-5
DNA: TGTGCCAGTAGTTCAGGGGATCAGCCCCAGCATTTT
CDR3: CASSSGDQPQHF

V: TRBV20-1
length: 14
D: TRBD1
size: -
J: TRBJ1-1
DNA: TGCAGTGCTAGAGATGGGGACAGGCTCACTGAAGCTTTCTTT
CDR3: CSARDGDRLTEAFF

V: TRBV7-2
length: 14
D: -
size: many
J: TRBJ2-2
DNA: TGTGCCAGCAGCTTAGAAACGGTCAGCGGGGAGCTGTTTTTT
CDR3: CASSLETVSGELFF

V: TRBV28
length: 12
D: -
size: few
J: TRBJ1-1
DNA: TGTGCCAGCTATCAGAGGAACACTGAAGCTTTCTTT
CDR3: CASYQRNTEAFF

V: TRBV20-1
length: 15
D: TRBD1
size: -
J: TRBJ2-3
DNA: TGCAGTGCTGCGACCGCAGGGGGCGCTGGAGATACGCAGTATTTT
CDR3: CSAATAGGAGDTQYF

V: TRBV15
length: 11
D: -
size: many
J: TRBJ2-3
DNA: TGTGCCACCAGCAGAGCAGGTACGCAGTATTTT
CDR3: CATSRAGTQYF

V: TRBV5-4
length: 17
D: TRBD2
size: -
J: TRBJ2-3
DNA: TGTGCCAGCAGATCCGGGACTAGCGGGAGGACCACAGATACGCAGTATTTT
CDR3: CASRSGTSGRTTDTQYF

V: TRBV19
length: 15
D: -
size: few
J: TRBJ1-3
DNA: TGTGCCAGTTCACGGGGGAGTTCCTCTGGAAACACCATATATTTT
CDR3: CASSRGSSSGNTIYF

V: TRBV7-9
length: 14
D: -
size: few
J: TRBJ1-1
DNA: TGTGCCAGCAGCTTAGTTTGGCAGAGCGATGAAGCTTTCTTT
CDR3: CASSLVWQSDEAFF